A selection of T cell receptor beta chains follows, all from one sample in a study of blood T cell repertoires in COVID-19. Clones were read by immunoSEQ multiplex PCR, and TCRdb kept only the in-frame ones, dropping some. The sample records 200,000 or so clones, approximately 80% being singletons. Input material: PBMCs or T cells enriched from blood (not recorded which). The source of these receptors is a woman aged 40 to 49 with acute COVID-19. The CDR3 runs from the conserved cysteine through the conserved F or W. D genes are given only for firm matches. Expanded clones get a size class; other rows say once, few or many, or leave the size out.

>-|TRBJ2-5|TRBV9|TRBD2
CASSVGPGLLAGGETQYF
TGTGCCAGCAGCGTAGGCCCCGGTTTGCTAGCGGGAGGCGAGACCCAGTACTTC
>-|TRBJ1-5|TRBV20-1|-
CSASGLRRRSNQPQHF
TGCAGTGCTAGTGGGCTGAGGAGGAGGAGCAATCAGCCCCAGCATTTT
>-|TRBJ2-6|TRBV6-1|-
CASSDIPGFGGANVLTF
TGTGCCAGCAGTGATATTCCGGGGTTCGGAGGGGCCAACGTCCTGACTTTC
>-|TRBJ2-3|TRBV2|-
CASSEIRGDTQYF
TGTGCCAGCAGTGAAATAAGAGGAGATACGCAGTATTTT
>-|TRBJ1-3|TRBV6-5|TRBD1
CASSRTGPLGNTIYF
TGTGCCAGCAGTCGGACAGGGCCCCTTGGAAACACCATATATTTT
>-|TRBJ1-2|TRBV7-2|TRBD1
CASSARDRGFGYTF
TGTGCCAGCAGCGCCCGGGACAGGGGGTTTGGCTACACCTTC
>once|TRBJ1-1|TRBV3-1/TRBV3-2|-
CASSQVSGTEAFF
TGTGCCAGCAGCCAAGTATCGGGTACTGAAGCTTTCTTT
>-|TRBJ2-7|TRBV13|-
CASSSQGKSSYEQYF
TGTGCCAGCAGCTCACAGGGAAAGAGCTCCTACGAGCAGTACTTC
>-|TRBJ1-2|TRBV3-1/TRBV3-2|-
CASSQDFTAVYGYTF
TGTGCCAGCAGCCAAGATTTCACAGCTGTCTATGGCTACACCTTC
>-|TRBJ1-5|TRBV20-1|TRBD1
CSASQGVGQPQHF
TGCAGTGCTAGTCAGGGGGTTGGACAGCCCCAGCATTTT
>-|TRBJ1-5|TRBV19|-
CASSIYSYSNQPQHF
TGTGCCAGTAGTATATACAGCTATAGCAATCAGCCCCAGCATTTT
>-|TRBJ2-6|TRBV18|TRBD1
CASSPGTGGTGANVLTF
TGTGCCAGCTCACCCGGGACAGGGGGTACTGGGGCCAACGTCCTGACTTTC
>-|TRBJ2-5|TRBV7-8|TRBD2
CASSNLAGVIETQYF
TGTGCCAGCAGCAACCTAGCGGGAGTAATCGAGACCCAGTACTTC
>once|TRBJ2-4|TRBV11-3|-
CASSGGAAKNIQYF
TGTGCCAGCAGTGGGGGGGCTGCCAAAAACATTCAGTACTTC
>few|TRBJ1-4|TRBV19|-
CASKRATTNEKLFF
TGTGCCAGTAAGAGGGCTACAACTAATGAAAAACTGTTTTTT
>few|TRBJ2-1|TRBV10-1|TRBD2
CASSEGRFRGGSYNEQFF
TGCGCCAGCAGTGAGGGCAGGTTTCGGGGGGGCTCCTACAATGAGCAGTTCTTC
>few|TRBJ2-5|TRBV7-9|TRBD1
CAIDRGRETQYF
TGTGCCATTGACAGGGGGAGGGAGACCCAGTACTTC
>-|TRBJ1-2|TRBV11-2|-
CASSFMGADGYTF
TGTGCCAGCAGCTTTATGGGGGCCGATGGCTACACCTTC
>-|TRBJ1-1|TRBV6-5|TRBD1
CATSRKTGLDTEAFF
TGTGCCACCAGCCGAAAGACAGGGCTAGACACTGAAGCTTTCTTT
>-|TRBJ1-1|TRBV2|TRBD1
CASSEGGQGGTEAFF
TGTGCCAGCAGTGAAGGGGGACAGGGGGGCACTGAAGCTTTCTTT
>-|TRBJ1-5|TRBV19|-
CATAPLGPNQPQHF
TGTGCCACAGCCCCCCTAGGCCCCAATCAGCCCCAGCATTTT
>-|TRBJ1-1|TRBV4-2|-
CASSREFTGASEAFF
TGTGCCAGCAGCCGAGAATTTACAGGAGCGAGTGAAGCTTTCTTT
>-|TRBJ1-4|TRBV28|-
CASSPTGRYEKLFF
TGTGCCAGCAGCCCCACAGGTCGATATGAAAAACTGTTTTTT
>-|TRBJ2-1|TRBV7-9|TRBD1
CASSSRAHQGDEQFF
TGTGCCAGCAGCTCCCGGGCCCACCAGGGGGATGAGCAGTTCTTC
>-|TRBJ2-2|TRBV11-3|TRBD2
CASRRAGGGFGELFF
TGTGCCAGCAGGAGGGCGGGAGGGGGCTTCGGGGAGCTGTTTTTT
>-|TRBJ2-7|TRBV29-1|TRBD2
CSVGTSSNEQYF
TGCAGCGTAGGGACTAGCTCCAACGAGCAGTACTTC
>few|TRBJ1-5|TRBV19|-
CASGMWEMGQPQHF
TGTGCCAGTGGGATGTGGGAGATGGGGCAGCCCCAGCATTTT
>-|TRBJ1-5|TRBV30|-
CAWSRGNQPQHF
TGTGCCTGGAGTAGGGGGAATCAGCCCCAGCATTTT
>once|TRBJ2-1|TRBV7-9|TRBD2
CASSFSSGGVNEQFF
TGTGCCAGCAGCTTTAGTAGCGGGGGGGTCAATGAGCAGTTCTTC